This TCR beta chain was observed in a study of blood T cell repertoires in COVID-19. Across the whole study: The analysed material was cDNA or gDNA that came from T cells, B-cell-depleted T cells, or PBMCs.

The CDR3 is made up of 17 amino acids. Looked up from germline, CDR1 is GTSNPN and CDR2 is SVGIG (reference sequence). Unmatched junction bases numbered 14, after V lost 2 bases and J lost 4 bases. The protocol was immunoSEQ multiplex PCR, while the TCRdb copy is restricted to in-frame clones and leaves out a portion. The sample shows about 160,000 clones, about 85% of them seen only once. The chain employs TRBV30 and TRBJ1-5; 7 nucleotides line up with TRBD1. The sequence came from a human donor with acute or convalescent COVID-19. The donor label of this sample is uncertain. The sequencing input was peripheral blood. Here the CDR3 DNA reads TGTGCCTGGAGTTATTGGAACGAGGGACAGTTTAATCAGCCCCAGCATTTT. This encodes CAWSYWNEGQFNQPQHF.